A single sample is the source of the 22 T cell receptor beta chains below, sequenced in a study of blood T cell repertoires in COVID-19. This table comes from immunoSEQ multiplex PCR, and its TCRdb copy is limited to in-frame clones, with some not included. The sample consists of tens of thousands of clones, approximately 85% of them appearing once. Material for sequencing was peripheral blood. These receptors were obtained from an older woman with acute or convalescent COVID-19.

Only one count was recorded for this clone. V usage is TRBV9 and J usage is TRBJ2-6, with D tentatively TRBD1 (5 bases). V was shortened by 0 bases and J by 0 bases, with 13 bases between the two germline ends. The CDR3 is made up of 18 amino acids. Germline V lookup: CDR1 SGDLS, CDR2 YYNGEE. CDR3 loop: CASSVGQSQNSGANVLTF. The CDR3 nucleotides are TGTGCCAGCAGCGTAGGACAGAGCCAAAACTCTGGGGCCAACGTCCTGACTTTC.

V is TRBV7-2 and J is TRBJ1-1; 8 bases agree with TRBD1. Germline V CDR1 and CDR2: SGHTA, FQGNSA. The CDR3 runs to 15 residues. V dropped 5 bases and J dropped 1; count of bases not matched to a gene: 6. Written as DNA, the CDR3 is TGTGCCAGCAGCCCATGGGGGACAGGGAACACTGAAGCTTTCTTT. It yields the protein CASSPWGTGNTEAFF.

This clone appeared a single time. This chain links TRBV6-5 with TRBJ1-1; 7 bases map to TRBD1. Germline values: CDR1 MNHEY, CDR2 SVGAGI. The CDR3 runs to 15 residues. J was trimmed by 1 base and V by 3 bases; bases with no gene match: 5. In DNA, the CDR3 is TGTGCCAGCAGTTATGATCGACAGGGGAACACTGAAGCTTTCTTT. Amino acid sequence: CASSYDRQGNTEAFF.

This rearrangement joins TRBV9 to TRBJ2-3; perhaps TRBD2 as D (6 bases). V shed 3 bases and J shed 4 bases, with 18 bases lying between them. Germline assignment: CDR1 SGDLS and CDR2 YYNGEE. The CDR3 sequence is 16 residues long. CDR3 protein: CASSATGTPLADTQYF. CDR3 DNA: TGTGCCAGCAGCGCAACCGGGACTCCATTGGCAGATACGCAGTATTTT.

The J gene is TRBJ1-6, the V gene TRBV27; the D is unclear. CDR1 MNHEY and CDR2 SMNVEV come from the germline V gene (reference sequence). Trimming shortened V by 8 bases and J by 6 bases, and 14 bases separated the two germline ends. CDR3 length: 14 amino acids. CDR3 nucleotide sequence: TGTGCCAGCGGCAGCCTCGGGGTTAATTCACCCCTCCACTTT. The encoded protein is CASGSLGVNSPLHF.

The chain carries TRBV23-1 and TRBJ2-7; 9 bases are shared with TRBD1. TRBV23-1 is classed as an ORF, of uncertain function. This CDR3 comprises 15 residues. With 6 bases clipped from V and 2 bases from J, the junction kept 8 bases outside the gene matches. This CDR3 is CASRIRTGATYEQYF. DNA of the CDR3: TGCGCCAGCAGGATTCGGACAGGGGCTACCTACGAGCAGTACTTC.

The chain recombines TRBV28 with TRBJ2-7; 9 bases fit TRBD1. The V gene's germline CDR1 is MDHEN and CDR2 SYDVKM. Trimming cost V 7 bases and J 4 bases; bases outside gene matches: 8. CDR3 length: 14 amino acids. CDR3 loop: CASIRQGVGYEQYF. The CDR3 nucleotides are TGTGCCAGCATACGACAGGGGGTGGGGTACGAGCAGTACTTC.

V gene TRBV28 combines with J gene TRBJ2-1, with 10 bases identical to TRBD2. Germline CDR1 is MDHEN and CDR2 is SYDVKM. The CDR3 runs 14 residues. The V and J ends lost 9 bases and 9 bases, in that order; junction bases with no gene match: 11. CDR3 residues: CASRSGGARGEQFF. CDR3 coding DNA: TGTGCCAGTAGAAGCGGGGGGGCTAGAGGTGAGCAGTTCTTC. Based on the CDR3 plus reference TRBV28 and TRBJ2-1, the full variable domain is DVKVTQSSRYLVKRTGEKVFLECVQDMDHENMFWYRQDPGLGLRLIYFSYDVKMKEKGDIPEGYSVSREKKERFSLILESASTNQTSMYLCASRSGGARGEQFFGPGTRLTVL.

The chain has TRBV9 and TRBJ1-6; unclear D gene. Between the trimmed V and J ends, which lost 3 bases and 9 bases, there was a span of 13 bases. Germline CDR1 SGDLS, CDR2 YYNGEE. The CDR3 runs 14 residues. CDR3: CASSAPSPGSPLHF. In nucleotides, the CDR3 is TGTGCCAGCAGCGCTCCCTCACCCGGTTCACCCCTCCACTTT.

CDR3 loop: CASSPDSRMGYTF. The CDR3 DNA follows: TGTGCCAGCAGCCCGGACAGTAGGATGGGCTACACCTTC. The chain has TRBV7-9 and TRBJ1-2, with D tentatively TRBD1 (6 bases). V gave up 5 bases and J gave up 8 bases, with 15 bases separating them. Germline-derived CDR1 and CDR2 are SEHNR and FQNEAQ (reference sequence). This CDR3 is built from 13 residues.

The chain is built from TRBV6-5 and TRBJ1-1, with D possibly TRBD1 on 5 matching bases. V lost 6 bases, J lost 0 bases, and 14 bases lay in between. The CDR3 has 15 amino acids. CDR1 and CDR2 (germline): MNHEY, SVGAGI. CDR3 nucleotide sequence: TGTGCCAGCAGCCTGGGGCCGGCTATGAACACTGAAGCTTTCTTT. The encoded protein is CASSLGPAMNTEAFF.

This chain uses TRBV18 with TRBJ1-2, with D hard to call. In germline, CDR1 is KGHSH, CDR2 LQKENI. V dropped 3 bases and J dropped 5 bases, with 13 bases sitting between them. CDR3 length: 14 amino acids. In DNA form, the CDR3 reads TGTGCCAGCTCACCGGGCGGCGGAGGTTATGGCTACACCTTC. Protein product: CASSPGGGGYGYTF.

This clone was recorded once. This chain joins TRBV5-1 and TRBJ1-4, with 7 bases that match TRBD1. V lost 4 bases to trimming and J lost 0 bases; unmatched junction nucleotides: 3. CDR1 is SGHRS and CDR2 is YFSETQ in the germline V gene. This CDR3 is 15 amino acids long. CDR3 DNA: TGCGCCAGCAGCGCAGGGGGATCAACTAATGAAAAACTGTTTTTT. Translating gives CASSAGGSTNEKLFF.

This clone was observed a few times. The V and J genes are TRBV27 and TRBJ2-1, with D perhaps matching TRBD2 (6 bases). The CDR3 runs 14 residues. Trimming stripped 3 bases from V and 1 base from J, with 7 bases between. Germline values: CDR1 MNHEY, CDR2 SMNVEV (reference sequence). The CDR3 reads CASSLGGSYNEQFF. The CDR3 region has the DNA TGTGCCAGCAGTTTGGGGGGATCCTACAATGAGCAGTTCTTC.

V gene TRBV7-2 combines with J gene TRBJ1-2; 7 bases map to TRBD1. This CDR3 is 15 amino acids long. Losses at the gene ends were 5 bases for V and 2 bases for J; bases not matched to a gene: 8. Germline V lookup: CDR1 SGHTA, CDR2 FQGNSA. This chain's CDR3 is CASSPRPGQNYGYTF. The CDR3 bases are TGTGCCAGCAGCCCCCGACCGGGACAGAACTATGGCTACACCTTC.

Only one count was recorded for this clone. This chain uses TRBV5-4 with TRBJ2-1; 7 bases align to TRBD2. Trimming at V came to 7 bases and at J to 3 bases, leaving 10 bases not matched to a gene. The CDR3 has 15 amino acids. Germline V lookup: CDR1 SGHNT, CDR2 YYREEE (reference sequence). CDR3 DNA sequence: TGTGCCAGCGGGACTAATAGCGGCAGCTACAATGAGCAGTTCTTC. Residues: CASGTNSGSYNEQFF.

In its sample, this clone was seen once. The rearrangement joins TRBV5-1 to TRBJ2-2, with 10 bases identical to TRBD1. The CDR3 spans 15 residues. The germline gives CDR1 SGHRS, CDR2 YFSETQ. V lost 1 base and J lost 7; bases outside the gene matches: 4. CDR3 sequence (DNA): TGCGCCAGCAGCTTGTCGGGACAGGGGAGCGGGGAGCTGTTTTTT. It is translated as CASSLSGQGSGELFF.

This clone has only one observation. CDR3 residues: CASSGTIHYEQYF. DNA of the CDR3: TGTGCCAGCAGTGGGACTATACACTACGAGCAGTACTTC. The chain carries TRBV2 and TRBJ2-7, with D possibly being TRBD2 (6 bases). The CDR3 is made up of 13 amino acids. The ends were cut back, 4 bases at V and 3 bases at J, with 10 bases in the middle. Germline V gene data show CDR1 as SNHLY and CDR2 as FYNNEI. Full variable domain (rest looked up from reference TRBV2 and TRBJ2-7): EPEVTQTPSHQVTQMGQEVILRCVPISNHLYFYWYRQILGQKVEFLVSFYNNEISEKSEIFDDQFSVERPDGSNFTLKIRSTKLEDSAMYFCASSGTIHYEQYFGPGTRLTVT.

The V gene is TRBV5-4, the J gene TRBJ2-2; 16 bases agree with TRBD2. The V and J ends lost 2 bases and 7 bases, in that order; junction bases with no gene match: 14. CDR3 length equals 20 residues. Per the germline V gene, CDR1 is SGHNT and CDR2 is YYREEE (reference sequence). The CDR3 sequence is CASSFTISGTSGGAVGELFF. The CDR3 DNA is TGTGCCAGCAGCTTCACTATCTCCGGGACTAGCGGGGGGGCCGTCGGGGAGCTGTTTTTT.

The rearrangement joins TRBV15 to TRBJ2-1; D possibly corresponds to TRBD1 (7 bases). The germline V gene encodes CDR1 LNHNV and CDR2 YYDKDF (reference sequence). The germline V and J ends were trimmed by 6 bases and 0 bases, with 15 bases remaining between them. This CDR3 has 16 amino acids. The CDR3 is CATSRGQTSSYNEQFF. CDR3 DNA sequence: TGTGCCACCAGTCGGGGACAGACTAGCTCCTACAATGAGCAGTTCTTC.

The chain links TRBV3-1 (or the pseudogene TRBV3-2) to TRBJ1-2, with D possibly matching TRBD1 (5 bases). Germline CDR1 is LGHDT and CDR2 is YNNKEL (reference sequence). V was clipped by 6 bases and J by 4 bases, with 9 bases between them. This CDR3 spans 12 amino acids. The CDR3 reads CASRGRGYGYTF. CDR3 bases: TGTGCCAGCAGGGGGCGAGGCTATGGCTACACCTTC.

V usage is TRBV14 and J usage is TRBJ1-2; a possible D gene is TRBD1 (6 bases). Trimming left V 6 bases short and J 7 bases short, with 24 bases between. In germline, CDR1 is SGHDN, CDR2 FVKESK. The CDR3 is made up of 16 amino acids. This chain's CDR3 is CASSLKPGGDSGGYTF. CDR3 DNA: TGTGCCAGCAGTCTTAAGCCGGGGGGCGACTCCGGTGGCTACACCTTC.